The 19 T cell receptor beta chains listed next were all sequenced from one sample in a study of blood T cell repertoires in COVID-19. The assay was immunoSEQ multiplex PCR, and TCRdb's table has in-frame clones only and misses some. The table lists over 300,000 clones, around 90% of them singletons. Sequenced sample: peripheral blood. The receptors originated from a man between 18 and 29 years old who had recovered from COVID-19.

This clone was counted between two and nine times. The chain combines TRBV28 with TRBJ1-4; perhaps TRBD1 as D (5 bases). The CDR3 totals 13 residues. The germline V and J ends were trimmed by 7 bases and 3 bases, with 9 bases remaining between them. Germline V gene lookup returns CDR1 MDHEN and CDR2 SYDVKM. The CDR3 nucleotides read TGTGCCAGCAACGGGGGAGCTAATGAAAAACTGTTTTTT. Encoded protein: CASNGGANEKLFF.

The chain employs TRBV6-1 and TRBJ1-1, with TRBD1 as a possible D gene (5 bases). The CDR3 covers 15 residues. Germline-derived CDR1 and CDR2 are MNHNS and SASEGT. V shed 0 bases and J shed 4 bases, with 12 bases lying between them. CDR3 bases: TGTGCCAGCAGTGAAGCGCTGGTGGGGGGCACTGAAGCTTTCTTT. This encodes CASSEALVGGTEAFF.

This chain joins TRBV5-6 and TRBJ1-2, with D unresolved. Trimming cost V 9 bases and J 2 bases, with 14 bases left between them. The germline gives CDR1 SGHDT, CDR2 YYEEEE. The CDR3 totals 13 residues. The CDR3 reads CATAAGRNYGYTF. The CDR3 coding sequence is TGTGCCACCGCCGCCGGCAGGAACTATGGCTACACCTTC. The full variable domain, in which reference TRBV5-6 and TRBJ1-2 provide the parts outside the CDR3, is DAGVTQSPTHLIKTRGQQVTLRCSPKSGHDTVSWYQQALGQGPQFIFQYYEEEERQRGNFPDRFSGHQFPNYSSELNVNALLLGDSALYLCATAAGRNYGYTFGSGTRLTVV.

The gene calls are TRBV27 and TRBJ1-1, with 7 bases that match TRBD1. V dropped 4 bases and J dropped 5; count of bases not matched to a gene: 4. Germline V gene lookup returns CDR1 MNHEY and CDR2 SMNVEV (reference sequence). The CDR3 has 13 residues. CDR3 sequence (DNA): TGTGCCAGCAGTTCGGGACAGCTGACTGAAGCTTTCTTT. Translation gives CASSSGQLTEAFF.

The CDR3 DNA reads as TGCAGCGCGGGGGGGGACAGGGCCTTCGGTGAGCAGTTCTTC. This sequence encodes CSAGGDRAFGEQFF. The V and J genes are TRBV29-1 and TRBJ2-1; weak D call: TRBD1 (9 bases). The CDR3 sequence is 14 residues long. The ends were cut back, 7 bases at V and 9 bases at J, with 22 bases in the middle. Germline CDR1 SQVTM, CDR2 ANQGSEA.

The V gene is TRBV6-5, the J gene TRBJ1-2; 9 bases line up with TRBD1. Per germline, CDR1 MNHEY and CDR2 SVGAGI. The V and J ends lost 6 bases and 4 bases, in that order; junction bases with no gene match: 3. The CDR3 extends over 13 amino acids. The DNA for the CDR3 is TGTGCCAGCAGCAAACAGGGGGCCTATGGCTACACCTTC. Its protein is CASSKQGAYGYTF.

This clone was counted a single time. The chain joins TRBV19 to TRBJ1-3; no firm D call. V was pared by 4 bases and J by 8 bases, with 18 bases between. The germline gives CDR1 LNHDA, CDR2 SQIVND (reference sequence). The CDR3 is 15 residues long. The chain's CDR3 is CASSTADSSWDTIYF. The CDR3, as DNA: TGTGCCAGTAGTACAGCGGATTCCTCTTGGGACACCATATATTTT.

The rearrangement joins TRBV10-2 to TRBJ1-2; 8 positions agree with TRBD1. CDR1 and CDR2 from the germline V gene are WSHSY and SAAADI. Unmatched junction bases numbered 10, after V lost 5 bases and J lost 8 bases. The CDR3 has 14 amino acids. The CDR3 nucleotides read TGCGCCAGCAGTAGCGTGGACAGGGTAGGAGGCTACACCTTC. Translating it yields CASSSVDRVGGYTF.

This rearrangement joins TRBV30 to TRBJ2-7; perhaps TRBD2 as D (6 bases). The length of the CDR3 is 13 residues. V lost 7 bases to trimming and J lost 4 bases, with 17 bases between them. Germline loops: CDR1 GTSNPN, CDR2 SVGIG (reference sequence). CDR3 residues: CASFPGGSYEQYF. The CDR3 DNA reads as TGTGCCTCCTTCCCTGGAGGGTCGTACGAGCAGTACTTC. The full variable domain, with the rest looked up from reference TRBV30 and TRBJ2-7, is SQTIHQWPATLVQPVGSPLSLECTVEGTSNPNLYWYRQAAGRGLQLLFYSVGIGQISSEVPQNLSASRPQDRQFILSSKKLLLSDSGFYLCASFPGGSYEQYFGPGTRLTVT.

The chain carries TRBV18 and TRBJ2-2; no clear D gene. The germline V and J ends were trimmed by 3 bases and 1 base, with 9 bases remaining between them. The CDR3 has 15 residues. CDR1 KGHSH and CDR2 LQKENI come from the germline V gene. Written as DNA, the CDR3 is TGTGCCAGCTCACCTGGAGAGAGGAACACCGGGGAGCTGTTTTTT. It encodes CASSPGERNTGELFF.

This clone was found a few times. V and J are TRBV7-3 and TRBJ2-1, with 7 bases fitting TRBD1. The CDR3 runs 13 residues. Germline assignment: CDR1 SGHTA and CDR2 FQGTGA. V was pared by 5 bases and J by 13 bases, with 11 bases of the junction left unmatched. DNA for the CDR3: TGTGCCAGCAGCCCCCAGGGGACAGCTCATCAGTTCTTC. Amino acids: CASSPQGTAHQFF.

The chain employs TRBV7-2 and TRBJ2-7; perhaps TRBD1 as D (5 bases). The CDR3 is 14 residues long. Germline CDR1 is SGHTA and CDR2 is FQGNSA. V dropped 2 bases and J dropped 3 bases, with 11 bases sitting between them. This chain's CDR3 is CASSLQGALYEQYF. The CDR3 DNA reads as TGTGCCAGCAGCTTACAGGGCGCACTCTACGAGCAGTACTTC.

As DNA, the CDR3 is TGTGCCAGCAGTTCGGACACCAGTAGCAATCAGCCCCAGCATTTT. Residues: CASSSDTSSNQPQHF. This sequence joins TRBV2 and TRBJ1-5; maybe TRBD1 (5 bases). Per germline, CDR1 SNHLY and CDR2 FYNNEI. V shed 5 bases and J shed 0 bases, with 11 bases lying between them. The CDR3 extends over 15 amino acids.

The chain recombines TRBV7-2 with TRBJ1-6; the D gene is possibly TRBD1 (6 bases). The CDR3 contains 15 residues. With 6 bases removed from V and 10 bases from J, the gap between germline ends came to 19 bases. The germline gives CDR1 SGHTA, CDR2 FQGNSA. CDR3 DNA: TGTGCCAGCAGTGTACAGGGCGGGGGATCGTCACCCCTCCACTTT. Translating gives CASSVQGGGSSPLHF.

The chain uses TRBV5-1 and TRBJ1-1, with TRBD1 as a possible D gene (5 bases). CDR1 is SGHRS and CDR2 is YFSETQ in the germline V gene. Trimming stripped 9 bases from V and 2 bases from J, with 14 bases between. The CDR3 covers 13 residues. The CDR3 DNA reads as TGCGCCACCCCTAGGAGGGGTAACACTGAAGCTTTCTTT. As protein: CATPRRGNTEAFF.

With regard to this clone: This same CDR3 is encoded by further DNA sequences in the sample. The chain uses TRBV5-1 and TRBJ1-5; the match to TRBD1 covers 8 bases. With 0 bases clipped from V and 1 base from J, the junction kept 0 bases outside the gene matches. CDR3 length: 15 amino acids. Germline-derived CDR1 and CDR2 are SGHRS and YFSETQ. The CDR3 loop is CASSLGQGSNQPQHF. The CDR3 DNA reads TGCGCCAGCAGCTTGGGACAGGGGAGCAATCAGCCCCAGCATTTT.

This chain connects TRBV13 to TRBJ2-3; 12 bases align to TRBD2. The CDR3 spans 18 residues. Germline values: CDR1 PRHDT, CDR2 FYEKMQ (reference sequence). Trimming removed 3 bases from V and 0 bases from J; junction bases left unmatched: 7. The CDR3 loop reads CASSFQASGGASTDTQYF. The CDR3 DNA reads TGTGCCAGCAGCTTCCAGGCTAGCGGGGGGGCAAGCACAGATACGCAGTATTTT. The whole variable domain, filled in from reference TRBV13 and TRBJ2-3, reads AAGVIQSPRHLIKEKRETATLKCYPIPRHDTVYWYQQGPGQDPQFLISFYEKMQSDKGSIPDRFSAQQFSDYHSELNMSSLELGDSALYFCASSFQASGGASTDTQYFGPGTRLTVL.

The chain combines TRBV13 with TRBJ1-2; D is possibly TRBD1 (5 bases). This CDR3 spans 15 amino acids. Trimming cost V 4 bases and J 4 bases, with 16 bases left between them. CDR1 is PRHDT and CDR2 is FYEKMQ in the germline V gene (reference sequence). CDR3 nucleotide sequence: TGTGCCAGCAGCTCGCAGGGTTTTTATGGCTATGGCTACACCTTC. Encoded protein: CASSSQGFYGYGYTF. Looking up the rest from reference TRBV13 and TRBJ1-2 gives the full variable domain: AAGVIQSPRHLIKEKRETATLKCYPIPRHDTVYWYQQGPGQDPQFLISFYEKMQSDKGSIPDRFSAQQFSDYHSELNMSSLELGDSALYFCASSSQGFYGYGYTFGSGTRLTVV.

A single count supports this clone. The chain combines TRBV5-6 with TRBJ2-3; possible D gene TRBD2, 6 bases. This CDR3 has 16 amino acids. With 0 bases removed from V and 1 base from J, the gap between germline ends came to 12 bases. Germline V CDR1 and CDR2: SGHDT, YYEEEE. The DNA of the CDR3 is TGTGCCAGCAGCTTGGGGGCCGGGACTCGCACAGATACGCAGTATTTT. It codes for CASSLGAGTRTDTQYF.